The clone carrying this T cell receptor (delta chain) was detected a few times. A far larger clone is a single base away, which makes a read error likely. The sample contains more than one DNA sequence encoding this CDR3. Gammadelta T cells were flow-sorted from PBMC into Vgamma9/Vdelta2+ and Vdelta2-negative populations for bulk analysis. CDR3 length: 21 amino acids. Germline V gives CDR1 TSWWSYY, CDR2 QGS. These data belong to a study of γδ T cells in repeated Plasmodium falciparum infection. For the study at large: The natural-infection arm compared Malian children under seasonal malaria with matched Australian children. Malian gammadelta TCRs were studied during no-transmission periods and across acute malaria episodes.

TCRdb called clones anew from the multiplex PCR reads with CATT. The sample has under 65,000 delta-chain clones, roughly 1.8% seen once. The source is a pool of human donors (malaria-infected and uninfected, not separated). J is TRDJ1 and V is TRDV1; TRDD3 aligns across 10 bases. TCRdb lists no J gene, so it was determined here by aligning the DNA to germline. Specimen: gamma-delta T cells from blood. This chain's CDR3 is CALGAPPAEYWGMSYTDKLIF. The CDR3 DNA is TGTGCCCTTGGGGCCCCCCCCGCTGAGTACTGGGGGATGTCTTACACCGATAAACTCATCTTT.